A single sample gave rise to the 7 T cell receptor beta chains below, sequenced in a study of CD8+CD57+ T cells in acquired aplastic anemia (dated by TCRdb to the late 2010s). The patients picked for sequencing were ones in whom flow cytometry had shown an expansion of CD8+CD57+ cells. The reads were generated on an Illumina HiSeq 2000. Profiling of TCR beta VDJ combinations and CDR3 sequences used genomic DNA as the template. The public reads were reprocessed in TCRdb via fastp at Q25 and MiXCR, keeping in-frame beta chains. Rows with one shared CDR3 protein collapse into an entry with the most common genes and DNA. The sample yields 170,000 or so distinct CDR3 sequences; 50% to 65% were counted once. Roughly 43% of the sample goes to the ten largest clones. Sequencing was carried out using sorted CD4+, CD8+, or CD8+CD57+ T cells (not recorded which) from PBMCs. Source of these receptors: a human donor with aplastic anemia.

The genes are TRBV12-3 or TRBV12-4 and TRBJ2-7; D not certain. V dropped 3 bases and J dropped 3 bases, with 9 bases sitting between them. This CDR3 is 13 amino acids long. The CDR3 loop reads CASSFGQDYEQYF. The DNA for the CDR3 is TGTGCCAGCAGTTTCGGGCAGGACTACGAGCAGTACTTC.

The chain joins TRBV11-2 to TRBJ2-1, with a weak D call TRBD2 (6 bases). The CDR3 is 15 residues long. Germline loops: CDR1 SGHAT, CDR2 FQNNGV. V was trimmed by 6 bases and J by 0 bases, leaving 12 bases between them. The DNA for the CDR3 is TGTGCCAGCAGTCAGGGAGGCGGCTCCTACAATGAGCAGTTCTTC. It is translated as CASSQGGGSYNEQFF.

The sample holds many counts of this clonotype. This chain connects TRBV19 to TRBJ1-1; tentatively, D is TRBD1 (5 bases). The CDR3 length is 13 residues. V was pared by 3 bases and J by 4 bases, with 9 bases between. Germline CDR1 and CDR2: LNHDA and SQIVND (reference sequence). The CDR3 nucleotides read TGTGCCAGTAGTATCGGGGGAGGCACTGAAGCTTTCTTT. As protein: CASSIGGGTEAFF. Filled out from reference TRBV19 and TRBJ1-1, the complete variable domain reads DGGITQSPKYLFRKEGQNVTLSCEQNLNHDAMYWYRQDPGQGLRLIYYSQIVNDFQKGDIAEGYSVSREKKESFPLTVTSAQKNPTAFYLCASSIGGGTEAFFGQGTRLTVV.

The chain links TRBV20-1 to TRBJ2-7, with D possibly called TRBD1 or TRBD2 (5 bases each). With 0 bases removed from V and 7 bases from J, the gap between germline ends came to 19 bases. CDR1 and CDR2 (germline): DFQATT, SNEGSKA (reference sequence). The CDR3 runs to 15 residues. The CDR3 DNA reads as TGCAGTGCTAGAGATCGGGCAGGGAGATTCCAAGAGCAGTACTTC. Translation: CSARDRAGRFQEQYF.

The CDR3 coding sequence is TGCGCCAGCAGCCAAGAGTTCATAAAGAGCAATCAGCCCCAGCATTTT. This translates into CASSQEFIKSNQPQHF. This chain joins TRBV4-1 and TRBJ1-5; no reliable D call. V lost 0 bases and J 1 base, leaving 10 bases between the germline ends. The CDR3 consists of 16 residues. Germline loops: CDR1 MGHRA, CDR2 YSYEKL.

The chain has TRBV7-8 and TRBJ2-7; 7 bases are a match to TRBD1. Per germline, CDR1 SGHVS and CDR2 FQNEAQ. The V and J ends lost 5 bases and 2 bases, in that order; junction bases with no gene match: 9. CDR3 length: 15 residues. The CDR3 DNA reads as TGTGCCAGCAGCCAAGAAGGGACAGTTGCCTACGAGCAGTACTTC. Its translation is CASSQEGTVAYEQYF.

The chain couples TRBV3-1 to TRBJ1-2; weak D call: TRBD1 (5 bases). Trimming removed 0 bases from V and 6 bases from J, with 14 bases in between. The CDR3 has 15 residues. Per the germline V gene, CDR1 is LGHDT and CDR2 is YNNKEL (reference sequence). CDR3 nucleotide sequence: TGTGCCAGCAGCCAAGAGTACCCCCGGGGGGATGGCTACACCTTC. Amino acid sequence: CASSQEYPRGDGYTF.